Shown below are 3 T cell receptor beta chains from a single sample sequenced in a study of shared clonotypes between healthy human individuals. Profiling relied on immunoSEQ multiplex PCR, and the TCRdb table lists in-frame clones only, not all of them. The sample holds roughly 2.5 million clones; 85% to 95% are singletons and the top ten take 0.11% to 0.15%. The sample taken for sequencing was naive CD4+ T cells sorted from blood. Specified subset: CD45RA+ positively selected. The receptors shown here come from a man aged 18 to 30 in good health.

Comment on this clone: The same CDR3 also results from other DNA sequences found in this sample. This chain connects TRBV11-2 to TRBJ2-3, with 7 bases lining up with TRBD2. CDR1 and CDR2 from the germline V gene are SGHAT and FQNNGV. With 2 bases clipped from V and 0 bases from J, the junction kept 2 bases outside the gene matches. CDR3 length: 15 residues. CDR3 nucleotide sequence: TGTGCCAGCAGCTTAAGCGGGATTAGCACAGATACGCAGTATTTT. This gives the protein CASSLSGISTDTQYF. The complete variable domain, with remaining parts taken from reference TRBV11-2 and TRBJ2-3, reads EAGVAQSPRYKIIEKRQSVAFWCNPISGHATLYWYQQILGQGPKLLIQFQNNGVVDDSQLPKDRFSAERLKGVDSTLKIQPAKLEDSAVYLCASSLSGISTDTQYFGPGTRLTVL.

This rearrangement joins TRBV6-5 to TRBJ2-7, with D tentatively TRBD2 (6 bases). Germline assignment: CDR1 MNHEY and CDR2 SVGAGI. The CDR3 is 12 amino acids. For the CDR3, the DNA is TGTGCCAGCAAGAGCCGGGACTCTCCGACAATCGTC. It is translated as CASKSRDSPTIV.

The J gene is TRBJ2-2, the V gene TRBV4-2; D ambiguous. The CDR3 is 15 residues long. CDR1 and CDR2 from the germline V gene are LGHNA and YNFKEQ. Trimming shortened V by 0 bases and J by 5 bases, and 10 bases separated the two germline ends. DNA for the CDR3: TGTGCCAGCAGCCAAGATGATTCGATGACCGGGGAGCTGTTTTTT. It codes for CASSQDDSMTGELFF.